The 25 T cell receptor beta chains below come from one sample, sequenced in a study of blood T cell repertoires in COVID-19. Some clones are missing from TCRdb's copy, which holds only in-frame ones; the method was immunoSEQ multiplex PCR. This table has around 300,000 clones, more than 75% appearing once. Input material: PBMCs or T cells enriched from blood (not recorded which). These receptors originate from a woman under 30 who had recovered from COVID-19.

This clone was detected a few times. Here the CDR3 reads CASSSQRDRGNEKLFF. CDR3 nucleotide sequence: TGTGCCAGCAGCTCCCAACGGGACAGGGGGAATGAAAAACTGTTTTTT. The chain links TRBV7-6 to TRBJ1-4; 11 bases are a match to TRBD1. Germline CDR1 reads SGHVS; CDR2 reads FNYEAQ. CDR3 length: 16 residues. Losses at the gene ends were 4 bases for V and 5 bases for J; bases not matched to a gene: 6.

V is TRBV19 and J is TRBJ2-7; tentatively, D is TRBD1 (6 bases). The CDR3 contains 15 residues. Trimming cost V 5 bases and J 2 bases, with 16 bases left between them. Germline CDR1 LNHDA, CDR2 SQIVND (reference sequence). CDR3 in amino acids: CASSPGTSGTYEQYF. CDR3 DNA sequence: TGTGCCAGTAGTCCCGGGACATCCGGCACCTACGAGCAGTACTTC.

The rearrangement joins TRBV11-2 to TRBJ2-7; TRBD2 might be the D (7 bases). In germline, CDR1 is SGHAT, CDR2 FQNNGV. The ends were cut back, 1 base at V and 0 bases at J, with 10 bases in the middle. This CDR3 has 15 residues. For the CDR3, the DNA is TGTGCCAGCAGCTTAGGGGGGGGCGCCTCCTACGAGCAGTACTTC. Protein product: CASSLGGGASYEQYF.

This chain uses TRBV5-1 with TRBJ2-2; the match to TRBD1 covers 8 bases. J was trimmed by 1 base and V by 4 bases; bases with no gene match: 6. CDR3 length: 16 residues. CDR1 SGHRS and CDR2 YFSETQ come from the germline V gene. The DNA of the CDR3 is TGCGCCAGCAGCCCTGCGGGGACAGGGAACACCGGGGAGCTGTTTTTT. This encodes CASSPAGTGNTGELFF.

This chain links TRBV7-3 with TRBJ1-2; unclear D gene. V was shortened by 6 bases and J by 4 bases, with 9 bases between the two germline ends. The V gene's germline CDR1 is SGHTA and CDR2 FQGTGA. CDR3 length equals 12 residues. The CDR3 region has the DNA TGTGCCAGCAGAACCTACGTCTATGGCTACACCTTC. Encoded protein: CASRTYVYGYTF.

In its sample, this clone was seen many times. The sample carries other DNA sequences with the same CDR3. The CDR3 nucleotides read TGTGCCAGCAGTTTAGGGGCAAGTACCGGGGAGCTGTTTTTT. It yields the protein CASSLGASTGELFF. J is TRBJ2-2 and V is TRBV27; a possible D gene is TRBD1 (5 bases). V lost 2 bases, J lost 5 bases, and 9 bases lay in between. Germline assignment: CDR1 MNHEY and CDR2 SMNVEV (reference sequence). The CDR3 is made up of 14 amino acids.

The chain recombines TRBV6-5 with TRBJ2-1, with 10 bases fitting TRBD1. This CDR3 comprises 15 residues. Trimming at V came to 2 bases and at J to 7 bases, leaving 5 bases not matched to a gene. Germline V gives CDR1 MNHEY, CDR2 SVGAGI. CDR3 residues: CASSYTRDRGNEQFF. The CDR3 bases are TGTGCCAGCAGTTACACCCGGGACAGGGGAAATGAGCAGTTCTTC.

The gene calls are TRBV25-1 and TRBJ2-5; D call uncertain. This CDR3 region has 11 residues. The germline gives CDR1 MGHDK, CDR2 SYGVNS. V lost 5 bases and J 9 bases, leaving 10 bases between the germline ends. The CDR3, as DNA: TGTGCCAGCAGTTTAAGTGAGGCCCAGTACTTC. Protein sequence: CASSLSEAQYF.

This clone appeared a few times. The chain uses TRBV19 and TRBJ2-1; tentatively, D is TRBD1 (6 bases). Trimming removed 6 bases from V and 4 bases from J, with 22 bases in between. The CDR3 has 17 residues. The germline V gene encodes CDR1 LNHDA and CDR2 SQIVND (reference sequence). This CDR3 is CASSHTGTRGVYNEQFF. The CDR3 DNA sequence: TGTGCCAGTAGCCATACCGGGACACGAGGAGTGTACAATGAGCAGTTCTTC.

The chain is built from TRBV5-4 and TRBJ2-3, with 13 bases that match TRBD2. The CDR3 is made up of 16 amino acids. Germline-derived CDR1 and CDR2 are SGHNT and YYREEE (reference sequence). Trimming cost V 5 bases and J 5 bases; bases outside gene matches: 8. Here the CDR3 DNA reads TGTGCCAGCAGTACAGGACTAGCGGGAGTCGGAGATACGCAGTATTTT. It is translated as CASSTGLAGVGDTQYF.

This rearrangement joins TRBV5-4 to TRBJ2-6, with TRBD1 matching 8 bases. CDR1 is SGHNT, CDR2 YYREEE, per germline (reference sequence). CDR3 length equals 15 residues. The V and J ends lost 4 bases and 4 bases, in that order; junction bases with no gene match: 4. CDR3 loop: CASSPQGGGANVLTF. The CDR3 region has the DNA TGTGCCAGCAGCCCACAGGGGGGCGGGGCCAACGTCCTGACTTTC.

This chain joins TRBV7-2 and TRBJ1-1; TRBD1 might be the D (5 bases). This CDR3 has 15 amino acids. Germline CDR1 reads SGHTA; CDR2 reads FQGNSA. With 6 bases removed from V and 2 bases from J, the gap between germline ends came to 16 bases. This CDR3 is CASRFRLQDNTEAFF. The CDR3 nucleotides read TGTGCCAGCAGGTTCCGATTACAGGACAACACTGAAGCTTTCTTT.

This clone was counted between two and nine times. The gene calls are TRBV19 and TRBJ1-1, with 9 bases identical to TRBD1. This CDR3 has 15 amino acids. CDR1 LNHDA and CDR2 SQIVND come from the germline V gene (reference sequence). V gave up 5 bases and J gave up 1 base; unmatched junction bases: 5. The CDR3 region is CASSLRQGGNTEAFF. As DNA, the CDR3 is TGTGCCAGTAGTCTCCGACAGGGGGGGAACACTGAAGCTTTCTTT.

The J gene is TRBJ1-6, the V gene TRBV14; D perhaps matches TRBD1 (6 bases). The ends were cut back, 0 bases at V and 4 bases at J, with 10 bases in the middle. Germline CDR1 is SGHDN and CDR2 is FVKESK. The CDR3 covers 16 residues. CDR3 region: CASSQDKGVYNSPLHF. Written as DNA, the CDR3 is TGTGCCAGCAGCCAAGATAAGGGGGTTTATAATTCACCCCTCCACTTT.

This clone was observed a few times. V and J are TRBV2 and TRBJ1-4; TRBD1 agrees at 9 bases. V lost 5 bases and J lost 3; bases outside the gene matches: 1. From germline, CDR1 is SNHLY and CDR2 FYNNEI. The CDR3 extends over 14 amino acids. The CDR3 is CASSWDRANEKLFF. The CDR3 DNA is TGTGCCAGCAGTTGGGACAGGGCTAATGAAAAACTGTTTTTT. The full variable domain, with the rest looked up from reference TRBV2 and TRBJ1-4, is EPEVTQTPSHQVTQMGQEVILRCVPISNHLYFYWYRQILGQKVEFLVSFYNNEISEKSEIFDDQFSVERPDGSNFTLKIRSTKLEDSAMYFCASSWDRANEKLFFGSGTQLSVL.

The rearrangement links TRBV28 to TRBJ2-1, with TRBD2 as a possible D gene (6 bases). V lost 5 bases to trimming and J lost 8 bases, with 13 bases between them. The germline CDR1 and CDR2 sequences are MDHEN and SYDVKM. The CDR3 contains 13 residues. CDR3 nucleotide sequence: TGTGCCAGCAGTCCCCCTCGCGGGGATGAGCAGTTCTTC. Translated, it gives CASSPPRGDEQFF. Based on the CDR3 plus reference TRBV28 and TRBJ2-1, the full variable domain is DVKVTQSSRYLVKRTGEKVFLECVQDMDHENMFWYRQDPGLGLRLIYFSYDVKMKEKGDIPEGYSVSREKKERFSLILESASTNQTSMYLCASSPPRGDEQFFGPGTRLTVL.

This clone was seen only once. The chain employs TRBV2 and TRBJ2-7; D call uncertain. CDR3 length: 13 amino acids. Germline loops: CDR1 SNHLY, CDR2 FYNNEI. The V and J ends lost 3 bases and 13 bases respectively, with 19 bases between them. The CDR3 bases are TGTGCCAGCAGTGATTTTTCTGCAGACATAAGCTACTTC. Amino acids: CASSDFSADISYF.

The V and J genes are TRBV29-1 and TRBJ1-3; D uncertain. The germline CDR1 and CDR2 sequences are SQVTM and ANQGSEA. Deletions cut 4 bases from V and 0 bases from J, with 7 bases between. The CDR3 covers 13 residues. The DNA for the CDR3 is TGCAGCGTTGGGGCGGGCTCTGGAAACACCATATATTTT. Protein sequence: CSVGAGSGNTIYF.

A single count supports this clone. The rearrangement links TRBV7-2 to TRBJ1-4; 8 positions agree with TRBD1. V lost 6 bases, J lost 6 bases, and 6 bases stayed unmatched. Looked up from germline, CDR1 is SGHTA and CDR2 is FQGNSA. CDR3 length: 14 amino acids. DNA for the CDR3: TGTGCCAGCAGGGGGCCAGGGGGCGATGAAAAACTGTTTTTT. It codes for CASRGPGGDEKLFF.

This clone was observed once. The CDR3 bases are TGTGCCAGCATACCCAATCGGGTTGAAGGCTACACCTTC. It encodes CASIPNRVEGYTF. This sequence joins TRBV2 and TRBJ1-2; D is undetermined. This CDR3 comprises 13 residues. Trimming took off 7 bases at V and 8 bases at J, with 17 bases between the two ends. CDR1 SNHLY and CDR2 FYNNEI come from the germline V gene.

The rearrangement links TRBV6-2 or TRBV6-3 to TRBJ1-3; D not certain. The length of the CDR3 is 15 residues. V was cut by 5 bases and J by 4 bases, with 15 bases left in between. Germline CDR1 is MNHEY and CDR2 is SVGEGT. The chain's CDR3 is CASSQYAAEGNTIYF. CDR3 DNA: TGTGCCAGCAGTCAGTACGCGGCGGAGGGAAACACCATATATTTT.

The chain links TRBV29-1 to TRBJ1-1; D gene unclear. The CDR3 totals 10 residues. Germline V lookup: CDR1 SQVTM, CDR2 ANQGSEA. The V end was cut by 7 bases, the J end by 5 bases, with 8 bases between. The CDR3 sequence is CSAKETEAFF. CDR3 sequence (DNA): TGCAGCGCAAAGGAGACTGAAGCTTTCTTT.

This clone appeared once. V and J are TRBV7-2 and TRBJ2-2; TRBD2 aligns across 9 bases. The V segment lost 5 bases and the J segment 6 bases; nucleotides outside the gene matches: 13. The CDR3 contains 17 residues. Germline lookup yields CDR1 SGHTA and CDR2 FQGNSA. CDR3 in DNA: TGTGCCAGCAGCGACCGAACCGGGACTAGCTCCTCCGGGGAGCTGTTTTTT. It encodes CASSDRTGTSSSGELFF.

The rearrangement joins TRBV6-5 to TRBJ1-2; 8 bases line up with TRBD1. V lost 4 bases to trimming and J lost 3 bases; unmatched junction nucleotides: 1. The CDR3 runs to 13 residues. Germline V lookup: CDR1 MNHEY, CDR2 SVGAGI. As DNA, the CDR3 is TGTGCCAGCAGTTCGACAGGGGACTATGGCTACACCTTC. Residues: CASSSTGDYGYTF.

The genes are TRBV19 and TRBJ2-1; 14 bases are a match to TRBD2. Germline V lookup: CDR1 LNHDA, CDR2 SQIVND (reference sequence). The CDR3 covers 17 residues. V lost 9 bases to trimming and J lost 0 bases; unmatched junction nucleotides: 7. The CDR3 bases are TGTGCCAGCCAAGGACTAGCGGGGGGAAGCTCCTACAATGAGCAGTTCTTC. As protein: CASQGLAGGSSYNEQFF.